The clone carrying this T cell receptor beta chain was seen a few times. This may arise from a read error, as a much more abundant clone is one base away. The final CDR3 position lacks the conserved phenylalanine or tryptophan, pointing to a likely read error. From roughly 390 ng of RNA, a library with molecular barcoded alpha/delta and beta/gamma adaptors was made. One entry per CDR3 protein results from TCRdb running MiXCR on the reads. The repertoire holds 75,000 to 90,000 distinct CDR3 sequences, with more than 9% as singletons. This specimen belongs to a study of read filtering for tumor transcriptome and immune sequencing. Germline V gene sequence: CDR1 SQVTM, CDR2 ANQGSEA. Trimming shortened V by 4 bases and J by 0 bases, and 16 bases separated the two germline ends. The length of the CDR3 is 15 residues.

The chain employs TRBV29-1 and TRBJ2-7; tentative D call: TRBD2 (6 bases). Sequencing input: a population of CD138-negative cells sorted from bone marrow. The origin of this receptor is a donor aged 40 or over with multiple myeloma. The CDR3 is CSVGPGWGDSYEQYS. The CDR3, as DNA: TGCAGCGTTGGGCCCGGCTGGGGGGACTCCTACGAGCAGTACTCC.